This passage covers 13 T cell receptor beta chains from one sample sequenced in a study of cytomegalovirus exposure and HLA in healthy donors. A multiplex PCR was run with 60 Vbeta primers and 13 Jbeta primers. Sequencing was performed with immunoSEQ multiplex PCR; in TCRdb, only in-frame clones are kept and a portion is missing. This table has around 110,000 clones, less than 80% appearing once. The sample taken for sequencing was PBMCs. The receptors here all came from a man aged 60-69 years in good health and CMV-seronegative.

The CDR3: CASSFSGWDEQFF. The CDR3 DNA reads as TGTGCCAGCAGCTTTAGCGGGTGGGATGAGCAGTTCTTC. The chain combines TRBV9 with TRBJ2-1, with TRBD2 identical over 7 bases. Germline trimming cut 4 bases from V and 8 bases from J; bases unmatched to any gene: 6. CDR1 and CDR2 from the germline V gene are SGDLS and YYNGEE. The length of the CDR3 is 13 residues.

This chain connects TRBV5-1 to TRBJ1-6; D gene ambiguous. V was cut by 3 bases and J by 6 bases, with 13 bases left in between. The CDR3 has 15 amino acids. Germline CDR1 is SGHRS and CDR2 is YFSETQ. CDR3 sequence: CASSSDWVSNSPLHF. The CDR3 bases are TGCGCCAGCAGCTCTGACTGGGTTAGTAATTCACCCCTCCACTTT.

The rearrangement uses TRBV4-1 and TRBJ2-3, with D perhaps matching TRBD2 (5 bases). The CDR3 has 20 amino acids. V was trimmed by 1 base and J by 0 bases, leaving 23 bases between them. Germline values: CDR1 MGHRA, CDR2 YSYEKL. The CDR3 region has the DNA TGCGCCAGCAGCCAAGGTTGGTGGACTGTTTCCCCTGGGAGCACAGATACGCAGTATTTT. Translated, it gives CASSQGWWTVSPGSTDTQYF.

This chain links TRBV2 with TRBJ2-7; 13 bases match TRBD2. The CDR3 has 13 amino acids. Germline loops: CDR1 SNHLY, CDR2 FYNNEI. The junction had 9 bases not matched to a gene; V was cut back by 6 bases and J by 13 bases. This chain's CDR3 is CASSPGTSGVRYF. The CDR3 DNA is TGTGCCAGCAGCCCGGGGACTAGCGGGGTGCGATACTTC.

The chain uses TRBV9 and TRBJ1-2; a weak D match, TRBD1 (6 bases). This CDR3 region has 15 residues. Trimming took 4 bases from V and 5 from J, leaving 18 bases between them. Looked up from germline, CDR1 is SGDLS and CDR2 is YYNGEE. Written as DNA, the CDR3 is TGTGCCAGCAGCCCGGCGACAGGAACGATATATGGCTACACCTTC. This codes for CASSPATGTIYGYTF.

The CDR3 DNA follows: TGTGCCAGCAGCTTGGAGTCGGCAGGACAACCCTACGAGCAGTACGTC. The encoded protein is CASSLESAGQPYEQYV. The V and J genes are TRBV5-4 and TRBJ2-7; D may be TRBD1 (5 bases). The length of the CDR3 is 16 residues. Looked up from germline, CDR1 is SGHNT and CDR2 is YYREEE (reference sequence). Trimming cost V 0 bases and J 2 bases, with 15 bases left between them.

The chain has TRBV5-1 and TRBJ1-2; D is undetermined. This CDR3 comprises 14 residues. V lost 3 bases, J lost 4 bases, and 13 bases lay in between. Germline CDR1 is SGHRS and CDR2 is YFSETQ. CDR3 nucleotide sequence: TGCGCCAGCAGCTCGCAGGCGAGTAGCTATGGCTACACCTTC. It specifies CASSSQASSYGYTF.

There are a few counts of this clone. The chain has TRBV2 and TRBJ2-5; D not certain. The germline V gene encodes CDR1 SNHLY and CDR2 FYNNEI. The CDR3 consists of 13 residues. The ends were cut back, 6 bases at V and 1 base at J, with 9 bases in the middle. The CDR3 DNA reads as TGTGCCAGCAGCTATAATCCCCAAGAGACCCAGTACTTC. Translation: CASSYNPQETQYF.

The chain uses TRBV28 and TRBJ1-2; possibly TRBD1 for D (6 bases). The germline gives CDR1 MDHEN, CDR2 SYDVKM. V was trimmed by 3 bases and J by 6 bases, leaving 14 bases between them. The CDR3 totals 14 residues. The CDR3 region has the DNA TGTGCCAGCAGTTTGTTAGAGGACAGCCATGGCTACACCTTC. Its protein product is CASSLLEDSHGYTF.

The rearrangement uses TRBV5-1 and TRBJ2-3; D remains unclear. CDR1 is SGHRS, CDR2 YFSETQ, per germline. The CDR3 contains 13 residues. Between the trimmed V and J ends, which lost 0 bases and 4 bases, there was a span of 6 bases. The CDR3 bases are TGCGCCAGCAGCTTGGCCGAGGCAGATACGCAGTATTTT. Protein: CASSLAEADTQYF.

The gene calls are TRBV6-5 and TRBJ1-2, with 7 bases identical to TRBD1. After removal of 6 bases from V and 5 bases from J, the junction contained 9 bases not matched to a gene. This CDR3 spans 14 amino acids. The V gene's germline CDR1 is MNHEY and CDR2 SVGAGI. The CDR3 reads CASSLGTATYGYTF. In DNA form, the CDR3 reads TGTGCCAGCAGCCTTGGGACAGCGACATATGGCTACACCTTC.

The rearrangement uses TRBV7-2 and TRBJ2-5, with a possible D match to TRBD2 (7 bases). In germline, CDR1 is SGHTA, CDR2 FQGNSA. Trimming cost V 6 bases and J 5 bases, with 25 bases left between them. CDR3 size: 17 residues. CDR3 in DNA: TGTGCCAGCAGAAAGAGGGAGGGGGGACCCTCGGGGGAGACCCAGTACTTC. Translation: CASRKREGGPSGETQYF.

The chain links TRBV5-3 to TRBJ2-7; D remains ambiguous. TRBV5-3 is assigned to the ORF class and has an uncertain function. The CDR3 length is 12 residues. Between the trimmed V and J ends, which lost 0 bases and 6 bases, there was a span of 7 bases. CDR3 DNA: TGTGCCAGAAGCTTGGGGAGTCGCGAGCAGTACGTC. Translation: CARSLGSREQYV.